This TCR beta chain derives from a study of metastatic and nonmetastatic thyroid tumors. About the research overall: The authors compared repertoires across blood and tumor or nodule tissue from malignant and benign thyroid patients.

By sample fraction, this clone is medium-sized. The antigen is undetermined. The study's findings and limits: Relative to benign nodules, malignant thyroid tumors were reportedly characterized by significantly elevated TCR beta diversity in blood and tumor.

Original data processing: What underpinned the distant-metastasis classifier for papillary thyroid cancer was the set of CDR3 differences across clinicopathological groups. TCRdb re-clonotyped the PCR reads via MiXCR. In this record, the V and J calls reflect TCRdb's handling and not the investigators' own analysis. The table records 26,000 or so clones, roughly 15% of them present only once. Patients underwent thyroid surgery, and none had received any treatment before it. This sequence was found in a male donor with papillary thyroid cancer or a benign thyroid nodule (not recorded which). Some clones in this sample may be carry-over from other donors' samples. The specimen was blood.

CDR3 sequence (DNA): TGTGCCAGCAGCGGACTACCGGGACAGAGCTCCTACGAGCAGTACTTC. The encoded protein is CASSGLPGQSSYEQYF. The genes are TRBV11-2 and TRBJ2-7; TRBD1 is a possible D gene (7 bases). The CDR3 consists of 16 residues. Trimming stripped 5 bases from V and 0 bases from J, with 17 bases between. Germline values: CDR1 SGHAT, CDR2 FQNNGV. The whole variable domain, remainder taken from reference TRBV11-2 and TRBJ2-7, is EAGVAQSPRYKIIEKRQSVAFWCNPISGHATLYWYQQILGQGPKLLIQFQNNGVVDDSQLPKDRFSAERLKGVDSTLKIQPAKLEDSAVYLCASSGLPGQSSYEQYFGPGTRLTVT.